The clone carrying this T cell receptor (beta chain) was seen at least ten times. Its specificity is unknown. Amplification yielded TCR beta CDR3 regions, with RNA transcripts as the source. First-round RT-PCR with HTBI primers amplified the TCR CDR3 region. Each CDR3 protein is one row after TCRdb ran MiXCR on the multiplex PCR reads. This sample yields 400,000 to 600,000 distinct CDR3 sequences, of which around 21% are seen a single time; approximately 26% belongs to the top ten. These data belong to a study of T cells in Graves' hyperthyroidism and ophthalmopathy. Findings of the study overall: Most clonotypes expanded in the thyroid (above 0.001) were also present in blood.

The source is a man aged 18 to 30 with Graves' hyperthyroidism. The sample consisted of blood.

The CDR3 DNA reads TGTGCCAGCAGCTTAATGGGCAGGGGGATTAAAAACACTGAAGCTTTCTTT. Translated, it gives CASSLMGRGIKNTEAFF. The chain combines TRBV11-2 with TRBJ1-1, with TRBD1 matching 7 bases. The CDR3 spans 17 residues. J lost 2 bases, V lost 2 bases, and 11 bases had no gene match. CDR1 and CDR2 from the germline V gene are SGHAT and FQNNGV.